The rows below give T cell receptor beta chains drawn from one sample of a study of T cell responses to AZD1222 COVID-19 vaccine. Profiling relied on immunoSEQ multiplex PCR, and the TCRdb table lists in-frame clones only, not all of them. The table lists some 120,000 clones, 89% of them singletons, with 4% to 5% in the top ten. The starting material was peripheral blood, obtained on day 0 of AZD1222 vaccination. The receptors were sampled from an adult in good health. CDR3s include the opening cysteine and the closing phenylalanine or tryptophan. Each record gives: J gene, D gene, clone size, V gene, CDR3 DNA, CDR3 protein. The D gene is left open where the match is weak. Size is stated for part of the rows, as once, few or many counts, or as a class when the clone is expanded.

J: TRBJ2-3
D: .
size: .
V: TRBV19
DNA: TGTGCCAGTAGTCGGCCCGACTTCACAGATACGCAGTATTTT
CDR3: CASSRPDFTDTQYF

J: TRBJ2-7
D: .
size: .
V: TRBV6-5
DNA: TGTGCCAGCAGTTACGGCGGCTACCTAACCTACGAGCAGTACTTC
CDR3: CASSYGGYLTYEQYF

J: TRBJ1-2
D: TRBD1
size: once
V: TRBV6-2/TRBV6-3
DNA: TGTGCCAGCAGTAGGACAGGATCTAACTATGGCTACACCTTC
CDR3: CASSRTGSNYGYTF

J: TRBJ2-1
D: TRBD2
size: .
V: TRBV28
DNA: TGTGCCAGCAGTTCCTGGAGGGCTAGCGGGAACTACAATGAGCAGTTCTTC
CDR3: CASSSWRASGNYNEQFF

J: TRBJ1-2
D: TRBD1
size: .
V: TRBV7-9
DNA: TGTGCCAGCAGCTCGACAGGGGCCTATGGCTACACCTTC
CDR3: CASSSTGAYGYTF

J: TRBJ1-2
D: .
size: .
V: TRBV6-6
DNA: TGTGCCAGCAGTCCTATTATGCTAGAACACCATATGGATGGCTACACCTTC
CDR3: CASSPIMLEHHMDGYTF

J: TRBJ2-2
D: .
size: .
V: TRBV1
DNA: TGCACCAGCAGCCACAGATGGAGACAGCCGAACACCGGGGAGCTGTTTTTT
CDR3: CTSSHRWRQPNTGELFF

J: TRBJ1-3
D: .
size: .
V: TRBV4-1
DNA: TGCGCCAGCAGCCTCTTTTCCGAGACCTCTGGAAACACCATATATTTT
CDR3: CASSLFSETSGNTIYF

J: TRBJ1-1
D: .
size: few
V: TRBV6-5
DNA: TGTGCCAGCAGCTGGGGGTTCAACACTGAAGCTTTCTTT
CDR3: CASSWGFNTEAFF

J: TRBJ1-4
D: TRBD1
size: .
V: TRBV6-5
DNA: TGTGCCAGCAGTTACTCGACAGGGACCGGGAAACTGTTTTTT
CDR3: CASSYSTGTGKLFF

J: TRBJ1-5
D: .
size: once
V: TRBV6-5
DNA: TGTGCCAGCAGTCCCACCCTACGGCAGCCCCAGCATTTT
CDR3: CASSPTLRQPQHF

J: TRBJ1-1
D: .
size: .
V: TRBV30
DNA: TGTGCCTGGAGTTTTAGGGGGGAAGCTTTCTTT
CDR3: CAWSFRGEAFF

J: TRBJ1-2
D: .
size: .
V: TRBV28
DNA: TGTGCCAGCAGTTTAGTCCTGGATAGGGGCTACACCTTC
CDR3: CASSLVLDRGYTF

J: TRBJ2-3
D: TRBD1
size: .
V: TRBV7-3
DNA: TGTGCCAGCAGCCGGACAGGAGGTACGCAGTATTTT
CDR3: CASSRTGGTQYF

J: TRBJ1-1
D: .
size: .
V: TRBV19
DNA: TGTGCCAGTAGTTCACTCGACAGGAACACTGAAGCTTTCTTT
CDR3: CASSSLDRNTEAFF

J: TRBJ2-7
D: .
size: .
V: TRBV5-4
DNA: TGTGCCAGCAGCTTGGCAGGGCCCAGGGCCGAGCAGTACTTC
CDR3: CASSLAGPRAEQYF

J: TRBJ1-3
D: .
size: .
V: TRBV5-4
DNA: TGTGCCAGCAGCCTAGTTGGGACGGAATTAATATATTTT
CDR3: CASSLVGTELIYF

J: TRBJ2-7
D: .
size: once
V: TRBV28
DNA: TGTGCCAGCAGTTTAGTCCAGGGCCAGACCTACGAGCAGTACTTC
CDR3: CASSLVQGQTYEQYF

J: TRBJ1-1
D: .
size: .
V: TRBV18
DNA: TGTGCCAGCTCACCATCGGCTGAAGCTTTCTTT
CDR3: CASSPSAEAFF

J: TRBJ1-5
D: .
size: .
V: TRBV7-2
DNA: TGTGCCAGCAGCTTAAGTTATGGAGTCAATCAGCCCCAGCATTTT
CDR3: CASSLSYGVNQPQHF

J: TRBJ1-1
D: .
size: .
V: TRBV10-3
DNA: TGTGCCATCAGTCCCCTCGGGGACACTGAAGCTTTCTTT
CDR3: CAISPLGDTEAFF

J: TRBJ2-1
D: .
size: .
V: TRBV29-1
DNA: TGCAGCGTTGATCGGGCCAACAATGAGCAGTTCTTC
CDR3: CSVDRANNEQFF

J: TRBJ2-1
D: .
size: .
V: TRBV4-1
DNA: TGCGCCAGCAGCAACGTAGGGCTAGATCGTCCAATGCAGTTCTTC
CDR3: CASSNVGLDRPMQFF

J: TRBJ2-3
D: .
size: once
V: TRBV21-1
DNA: TGTGCCAGCAGCAACCCAGAAGCGGATACGCAGTATTTT
CDR3: CASSNPEADTQYF

J: TRBJ1-5
D: .
size: .
V: TRBV4-1
DNA: TGCGCCAGCAGCCGGGGCCCCAATCAGCCCCAGCATTTT
CDR3: CASSRGPNQPQHF

J: TRBJ2-3
D: TRBD1
size: .
V: TRBV7-3
DNA: TGTGCCAGCAGCTCACGGACAGGGGGCACAGATACGCAGTATTTT
CDR3: CASSSRTGGTDTQYF

J: TRBJ1-5
D: .
size: .
V: TRBV6-5
DNA: TGTGCCAGCAGGGATAGCAATCAGCCCCAGCATTTT
CDR3: CASRDSNQPQHF

J: TRBJ1-6
D: .
size: .
V: TRBV7-6
DNA: TGTGCCAGCAGATTAGGATCAGGGGCAGGAAATTCACCCCTCCACTTT
CDR3: CASRLGSGAGNSPLHF

J: TRBJ2-7
D: TRBD2
size: .
V: TRBV10-1
DNA: TGCGCCAGCAGTGAGTCCGGACTAGCGGGTTACTACGAGCAGTACTTC
CDR3: CASSESGLAGYYEQYF